These T cell receptor beta chains were read from a single sample in a study of response to subunit inactivated influenza vaccine. TCRdb used MiXCR to reprocess the RT-PCR reads, holding one entry per CDR3 protein. The sample holds over 800,000 distinct CDR3 sequences, around 21% seen once. The source material was PBMCs from blood, sampled 5 days after vaccination. These receptors all come from a man in his forties or fifties who received an inactivated influenza vaccine. Each CDR3 is given with its conserved first and last residue. Each record gives: V gene, J gene, D gene, clone size, CDR3 DNA, CDR3 protein. A D gene is named only where the DNA matches it firmly. Size is stated for part of the rows, as once, few or many counts, or as a class when the clone is expanded.

TRBV5-1	TRBJ1-1	NA	NA	TGCGCCAGCAGCTTGTTGAGCAGCAACACTGAAGCTTTCTTT	CASSLLSSNTEAFF
TRBV7-2	TRBJ1-2	NA	NA	TGTGCCAGCAGCTTAGTAAATAGAGGGCGCGGTGGCTACACCTTC	CASSLVNRGRGGYTF
TRBV7-9	TRBJ2-5	NA	NA	TGTGCCAGCAGCTTATCATGGTCTCCCTCTGAGACCCAGTACTTC	CASSLSWSPSETQYF
TRBV11-2	TRBJ2-1	NA	many	TGTGCCAGCAGCAAAGACGGGACATTCATCAATGAGCAGTTCTTC	CASSKDGTFINEQFF
TRBV7-9	TRBJ2-1	NA	few	TGTGCCAGCAGCCCCGGGACGATCTACAATGAGCAGTTCTTC	CASSPGTIYNEQFF
TRBV19	TRBJ2-1	TRBD2	NA	TGTGCCAGTAGTATTCTAGCGGCTTCCTACAATGAGCAGTTCTTC	CASSILAASYNEQFF
TRBV11-2	TRBJ2-7	TRBD2	NA	TGTGCCAGCAGCCCGAGCGGGGGGCACTCCTACGAGCAGTACTTC	CASSPSGGHSYEQYF
TRBV20-1	TRBJ2-1	TRBD2	few	TGCAGTGCTAGCTCCGGGACTAGCGGATACAATGAGCAGTTCTTC	CSASSGTSGYNEQFF
TRBV28	TRBJ2-2	NA	NA	TGTCTAACCTCTAGCGTGAACACCGGGGAGCTGTTTTTT	CLTSSVNTGELFF
TRBV18	TRBJ2-3	NA	NA	TGTGCCAGCTCACCACCTGGGGTGAACGGGGATACGCAGTATTTT	CASSPPGVNGDTQYF
TRBV9	TRBJ2-1	TRBD2	NA	TGTGCCAGCAGCGCTAGTTTTAGCGGGCAACCCTACAATGAGCAGTTCTTC	CASSASFSGQPYNEQFF
TRBV4-3	TRBJ1-2	TRBD1	NA	TGCGCCAGCAGCCAAGGGGGGACAGGGTTTGGCTACACCTTC	CASSQGGTGFGYTF
TRBV12-3/TRBV12-4	TRBJ2-5	TRBD2	NA	TGTGCCAGCAGTTTGACGGGGGGAGAGGAGACCCAGTACTTC	CASSLTGGEETQYF
TRBV6-1	TRBJ1-1	TRBD1	NA	TGTGCCAGCAGGGGGACAGGGCGGGTAGTGAACACTGAAGCTTTCTTT	CASRGTGRVVNTEAFF
TRBV20-1	TRBJ2-3	TRBD2	few	TGCAGTGCTATGGGACTAGCGGGAGTGTTGGATACGCAGTATTTT	CSAMGLAGVLDTQYF
TRBV10-3	TRBJ2-7	TRBD1	few	TGTGCCACCCGGGCGTCCGGACAGGGCGTTTACGAGCAGTACTTC	CATRASGQGVYEQYF
TRBV5-1	TRBJ2-5	NA	NA	TGCGCCAGCAGCTTGGCGGGGGACCTCAGGGAGACCCAGTACTTC	CASSLAGDLRETQYF
TRBV24-1	TRBJ2-5	NA	NA	TGTGCCACCAGTGCTCCGGGGGCGCTACAAGAGACCCAGTACTTC	CATSAPGALQETQYF
TRBV27	TRBJ1-1	NA	NA	TGTGCCAGCAGTCTGTCGGCAGCCATGAACACTGAAGCTTTCTTT	CASSLSAAMNTEAFF
TRBV7-9	TRBJ2-2	NA	NA	TGTGCCAGCAGCCCTACGTGGGCGGGCACCGGGGAGCTGTTTTTT	CASSPTWAGTGELFF
TRBV4-3	TRBJ2-7	NA	many	TGCGCCAGCAGCCAAGAAGACGGACCGACCACCTACGAGCAGTACTTC	CASSQEDGPTTYEQYF
TRBV20-1	TRBJ1-5	NA	many	TGCAGTGCTAAAGGAGGCAATCAGCCCCAGCATTTT	CSAKGGNQPQHF
TRBV12-3/TRBV12-4	TRBJ1-2	NA	NA	TGTGCCAGCAGTCTACGACAGACCCTGAATAACTATGGCTACACCTTC	CASSLRQTLNNYGYTF
TRBV27	TRBJ2-1	NA	few	TGTGCCAGCAGTTTTACGGCTAGCATACTCAATGAGCAGTTCTTC	CASSFTASILNEQFF
TRBV5-1	TRBJ2-1	TRBD1	many	TGCGCCAGCAGCTTACAGGGGAATGAGCAGTTCTTC	CASSLQGNEQFF
TRBV4-2	TRBJ2-1	NA	few	TGTGCCAGCAGCCAAGAGGTCCGGGGGCTAGCCGGGCTCTACAATGAGCAGTTCTTC	CASSQEVRGLAGLYNEQFF
TRBV6-2/TRBV6-3	TRBJ2-7	NA	NA	TGTGCCAGCAGTCCCGGACTGGGGACAACCTACGAGCAGTACTTC	CASSPGLGTTYEQYF
TRBV28	TRBJ2-7	NA	NA	TGTGCCAGCAGTTTGCCGTTTAGGCGTCAGGGGTCCGACGAGCAGTACTTC	CASSLPFRRQGSDEQYF
TRBV29-1	TRBJ2-1	NA	many	TGCAGCGTTGGAGCATCCTTTACCTACAATGAGCAGTTCTTC	CSVGASFTYNEQFF
TRBV9	TRBJ2-1	TRBD2	few	TGTGCCAGCAGCGTAGAGGGGGGAACTAGCGGGCTCAATGAGCAGTTCTTC	CASSVEGGTSGLNEQFF
TRBV12-3/TRBV12-4	TRBJ1-1	NA	few	TGTGCCAGCAGTGGGTTGGGGCGGGCGAACACTGAAGCTTTCTTT	CASSGLGRANTEAFF
TRBV4-3	TRBJ2-7	NA	many	TGCGCCAGCAGACAAGATCGGGGGGCTAGCTACGAGCAGTACTTC	CASRQDRGASYEQYF
TRBV29-1	TRBJ1-4	TRBD1	many	TGCAGCGTTGGGGACAGGCATGAAAAACTGTTTTTT	CSVGDRHEKLFF
TRBV6-2/TRBV6-3	TRBJ1-5	NA	few	TGTGCCAGCAGTTACGGTAATAGCAATCAGCCCCAGCATTTT	CASSYGNSNQPQHF
TRBV24-1	TRBJ2-7	TRBD1	NA	TGTGCCACCAGTGGATACACAGGGGGTCGATACGAGCAGTACTTC	CATSGYTGGRYEQYF
TRBV12-3/TRBV12-4	TRBJ2-1	NA	many	TGTGCCAGCAGTTTTGAGTACAATGAGCAGTTCTTC	CASSFEYNEQFF
TRBV29-1	TRBJ2-5	NA	few	TGCAGCGTTAGACAGGTAGTCGCGGAGACCCAGTACTTC	CSVRQVVAETQYF
TRBV12-3/TRBV12-4	TRBJ1-5	TRBD1	NA	TGTGCCAGCAACCTACAGGGGGCAAATCAGCCCCAGCATTTT	CASNLQGANQPQHF
TRBV6-1	TRBJ1-1	TRBD1	NA	TGTGCCAGCAATCTCGGACAGGGGGCGTTGAACACTGAAGCTTTCTTT	CASNLGQGALNTEAFF
TRBV12-3/TRBV12-4	TRBJ2-6	NA	few	TGTGCCAGCAGTTTATTTTTTAGGACTGGGGCCAACGTCCTGACTTTC	CASSLFFRTGANVLTF
TRBV6-2/TRBV6-3	TRBJ1-2	NA	NA	TGTGCCAGCAGACTTGACAGGACCGCTAACTATGGCTACACCTTC	CASRLDRTANYGYTF
TRBV20-1	TRBJ2-7	TRBD1	few	TGCAGTGCTAGAGATTTCAGGCAGGGGGTAACCTACGAGCAGTACTTC	CSARDFRQGVTYEQYF
TRBV6-1	TRBJ2-2	NA	NA	TGTGCCAGCAAGTACCGGATGGGGTACGACACCGGGGAGCTGTTTTTT	CASKYRMGYDTGELFF
TRBV7-2	TRBJ1-2	TRBD1	NA	TGTGCCAGCAGCAGAGACGGGACAGGCAACCATGGCTACACCTTC	CASSRDGTGNHGYTF
TRBV7-8	TRBJ2-7	TRBD1	NA	TGTGCCAGCAGCTTAGTCGTAAAAGGGGTGCCGGGACAGAACTACGAGCAGTACTTC	CASSLVVKGVPGQNYEQYF
TRBV18	TRBJ1-2	TRBD1	NA	TGTGCCAGCTCACGACAGGGAGACTATGGCTACACCTTC	CASSRQGDYGYTF
TRBV30	TRBJ2-3	NA	once	TGTGCCTCCCAACGCTACAGGGTCAGCACAGATACGCAGTATTTT	CASQRYRVSTDTQYF
TRBV7-8	TRBJ2-7	NA	NA	TGTGCCAGCAGTGGTGGGGGTTCTACCTACGAGCAGTACTTC	CASSGGGSTYEQYF
TRBV20-1	TRBJ2-7	NA	NA	TGCAGTGCTTTCCGACGGGGAAGGGACGAGCAGTACTTC	CSAFRRGRDEQYF
TRBV5-1	TRBJ1-1	NA	NA	TGCGCCAGCAGACCCGACAGCACTGAAGCTTTCTTT	CASRPDSTEAFF
TRBV20-1	TRBJ2-4	TRBD2	NA	TGCAGTGCTAGGCATTCCGGGACTAGCAGCCTCCTAGCCAAAAACATTCAGTACTTC	CSARHSGTSSLLAKNIQYF